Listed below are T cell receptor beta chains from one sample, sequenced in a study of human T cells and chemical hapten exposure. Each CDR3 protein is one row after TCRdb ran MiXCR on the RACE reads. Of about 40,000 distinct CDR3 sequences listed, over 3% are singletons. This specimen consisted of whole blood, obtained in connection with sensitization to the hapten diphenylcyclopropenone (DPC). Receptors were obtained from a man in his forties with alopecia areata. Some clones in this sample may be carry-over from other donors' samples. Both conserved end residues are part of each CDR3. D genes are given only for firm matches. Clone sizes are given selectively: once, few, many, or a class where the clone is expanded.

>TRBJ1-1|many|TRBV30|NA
CAWTGDGYGDYEAFF
TGTGCCTGGACGGGGGACGGCTATGGGGACTATGAAGCTTTCTTT
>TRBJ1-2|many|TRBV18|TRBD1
CASSPSGQGAGYTF
TGTGCCAGCTCACCCTCCGGACAGGGTGCTGGCTACACCTTC
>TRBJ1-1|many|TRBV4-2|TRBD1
CASSRGNGQANTEAFF
TGTGCCAGCAGCCGAGGAAATGGACAGGCGAACACTGAAGCTTTCTTT
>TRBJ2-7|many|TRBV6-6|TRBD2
CASSEPGLASHEQYF
TGTGCCAGCAGTGAGCCGGGACTAGCTTCCCACGAGCAGTACTTC
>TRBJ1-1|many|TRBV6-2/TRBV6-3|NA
CASSYFGGRTEAFF
TGTGCCAGCAGTTACTTTGGGGGGCGGACCGAAGCTTTCTTT
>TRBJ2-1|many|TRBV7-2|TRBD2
CASSLTSGRFNEQFF
TGTGCCAGCAGCTTGACTAGCGGGAGGTTTAATGAGCAGTTCTTC
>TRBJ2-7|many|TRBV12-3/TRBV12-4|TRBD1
CASSSQGNHEQYF
TGTGCCAGCAGTTCACAGGGGAACCACGAGCAGTACTTC
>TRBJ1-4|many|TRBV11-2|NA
CASVRVGGTNEKLFF
TGTGCCAGCGTCAGAGTCGGGGGAACTAATGAAAAACTGTTTTTT
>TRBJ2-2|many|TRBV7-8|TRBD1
CASSGERRGGHNTGELFF
TGTGCCAGCAGCGGGGAGAGGCGAGGGGGCCATAACACCGGGGAGCTGTTTTTT
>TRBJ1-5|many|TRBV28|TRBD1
CASSLYWRRPGGNQPQHF
TGTGCCAGCAGTTTATATTGGAGAAGGCCAGGGGGAAATCAGCCCCAGCATTTT
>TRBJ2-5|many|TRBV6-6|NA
CASRWGATQYF
TGTGCCTCACGATGGGGAGCGACCCAGTACTTC
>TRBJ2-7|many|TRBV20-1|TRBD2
CSARGASGISYEQYF
TGCAGTGCTAGAGGGGCTAGCGGCATCTCCTACGAGCAGTACTTC
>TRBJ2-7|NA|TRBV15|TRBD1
CATSRYRDSSLEQYF
TGTGCCACCAGCAGATACCGGGACAGTTCTTTGGAGCAGTACTTC
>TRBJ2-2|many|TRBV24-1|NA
CATEWAGELFF
TGTGCCACAGAATGGGCCGGGGAGCTGTTTTTT
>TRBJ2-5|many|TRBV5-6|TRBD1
CASSLRIGTGGTETQYF
TGTGCCAGCAGCTTGCGGATCGGGACAGGGGGCACCGAGACCCAGTACTTC
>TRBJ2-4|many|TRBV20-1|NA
CSARRDGAKNIQYF
TGCAGTGCCCGAAGGGACGGGGCCAAAAACATTCAGTACTTC
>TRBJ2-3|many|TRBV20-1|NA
CKGSPTQYF
TGCAAAGGTAGCCCTACGCAGTATTTT
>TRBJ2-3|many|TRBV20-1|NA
CSVDKRSPDTQYF
TGCAGCGTTGACAAGAGGTCGCCAGATACGCAGTATTTT
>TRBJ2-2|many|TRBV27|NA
CASSLLNHRELFF
TGTGCCAGCAGTTTATTGAATCACCGGGAGCTGTTTTTT
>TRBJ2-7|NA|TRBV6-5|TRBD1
CASSPGGYEKYF
TGTGCCAGCAGTCCAGGGGGCTACGAGAAGTACTTC
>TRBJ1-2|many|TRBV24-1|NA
CATSDLTDNYGYTF
TGTGCCACCAGTGATTTAACAGATAACTATGGCTACACCTTC
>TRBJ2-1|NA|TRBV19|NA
CASSIFSGGDNEQFF
TGTGCCAGTAGTATTTTTTCAGGGGGGGACAATGAGCAGTTCTTC
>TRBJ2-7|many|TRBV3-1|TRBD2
CASSRRGGIRGQYF
TGTGCCAGCAGTCGACGGGGGGGGATACGAGGGCAGTACTTC
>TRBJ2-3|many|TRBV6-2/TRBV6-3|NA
CASRAPGGDTQYF
TGTGCCAGCAGAGCTCCAGGTGGAGATACGCAGTATTTT
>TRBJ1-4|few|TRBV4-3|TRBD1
CASSRAGTASYRGGKLFF
TGCGCCAGCAGCAGGGCCGGGACAGCCTCATATCGGGGAGGAAAACTGTTTTTT
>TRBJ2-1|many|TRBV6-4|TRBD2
CASSDSTSGSYNEQFF
TGTGCCAGCAGTGACTCGACTAGCGGGAGCTACAATGAGCAGTTCTTC
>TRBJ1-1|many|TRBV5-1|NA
CASSWTENTEAFF
TGCGCCAGCAGCTGGACAGAGAACACTGAAGCTTTCTTT
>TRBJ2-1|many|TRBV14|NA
CASSRTARRDEQFF
TGTGCCAGCAGCCGGACCGCACGGCGCGATGAGCAGTTCTTC
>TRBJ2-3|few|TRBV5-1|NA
CASSLAGDTQYF
TGCGCCAGCAGCTTGGCTGGAGATACGCAGTATTTT
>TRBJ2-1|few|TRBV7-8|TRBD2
CASSLAAGERGKQFF
TGTGCCAGCAGCTTAGCCGCGGGAGAGCGAGGCAAGCAGTTCTTC
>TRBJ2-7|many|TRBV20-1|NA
CSASKLALGGREQYF
TGCAGTGCTAGTAAGTTGGCGTTGGGGGGCCGCGAGCAGTACTTC
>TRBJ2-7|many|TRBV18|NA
CASSPGTTREQYF
TGTGCCAGCTCACCAGGGACGACAAGGGAGCAGTACTTC
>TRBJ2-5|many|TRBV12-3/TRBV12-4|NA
CASSFSGATGETQYF
TGTGCCAGCAGTTTTTCGGGCGCCACGGGTGAGACCCAGTACTTC
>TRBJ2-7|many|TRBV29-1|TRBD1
CSVGGGQGAEQYF
TGCAGCGTTGGGGGGGGACAGGGCGCCGAGCAGTACTTC
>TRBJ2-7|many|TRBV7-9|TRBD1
CASSQGQEWYEQYF
TGTGCCAGCAGCCAGGGACAGGAATGGTACGAGCAGTACTTC
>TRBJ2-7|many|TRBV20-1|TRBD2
CSASYASGSIGEQYF
TGCAGTGCTAGTTACGCTAGCGGGAGTATAGGCGAGCAGTACTTC
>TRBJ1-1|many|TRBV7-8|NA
CASSPRTENTEAFF
TGTGCCAGCAGCCCGAGGACAGAGAACACTGAAGCTTTCTTT
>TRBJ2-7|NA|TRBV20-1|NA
CSARSGGKSYEQYF
TGCAGTGCTAGATCAGGGGGGAAGTCCTACGAGCAGTACTTC
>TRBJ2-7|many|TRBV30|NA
CAWSVGSPNEQYF
TGTGCCTGGAGTGTGGGGAGCCCCAACGAGCAGTACTTC
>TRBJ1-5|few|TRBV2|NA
CASSPSLRGTAQHF
TGTGCCAGCAGTCCCAGCCTCCGGGGCACGGCCCAGCATTTT
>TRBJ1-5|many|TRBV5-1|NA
CASSLDSGMHQPQHF
TGCGCCAGCAGCTTGGATTCAGGGATGCATCAGCCCCAGCATTTT
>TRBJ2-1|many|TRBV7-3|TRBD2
CASSPGLAGNDEQFF
TGTGCCAGCAGTCCGGGACTAGCGGGTAACGATGAGCAGTTCTTC
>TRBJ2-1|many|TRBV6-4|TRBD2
CASSKTSEGNEQFF
TGTGCCAGCAGTAAGACTAGCGAAGGCAATGAGCAGTTCTTC
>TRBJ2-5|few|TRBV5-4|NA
CASSLGKTQYF
TGTGCCAGCAGCTTGGGGAAGACCCAGTACTTC
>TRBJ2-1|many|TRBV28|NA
CASTPPGRTTYNEQFF
TGTGCCAGCACCCCACCCGGGCGGACGACCTACAATGAGCAGTTCTTC
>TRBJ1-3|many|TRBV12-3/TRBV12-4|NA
CASSFRGITGNTIYF
TGTGCCAGCAGTTTTCGGGGGATAACTGGAAACACCATATATTTT